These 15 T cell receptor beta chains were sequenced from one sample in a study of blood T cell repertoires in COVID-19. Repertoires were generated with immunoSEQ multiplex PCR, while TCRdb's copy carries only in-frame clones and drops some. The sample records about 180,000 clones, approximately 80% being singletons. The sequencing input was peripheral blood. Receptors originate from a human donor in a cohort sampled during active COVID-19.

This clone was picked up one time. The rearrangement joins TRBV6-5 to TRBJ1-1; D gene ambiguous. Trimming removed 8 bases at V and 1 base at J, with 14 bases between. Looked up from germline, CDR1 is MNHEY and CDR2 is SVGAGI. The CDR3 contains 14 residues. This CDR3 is CASSHSTANTEAFF. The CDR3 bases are TGTGCCAGCTCACATAGCACCGCGAACACTGAAGCTTTCTTT.

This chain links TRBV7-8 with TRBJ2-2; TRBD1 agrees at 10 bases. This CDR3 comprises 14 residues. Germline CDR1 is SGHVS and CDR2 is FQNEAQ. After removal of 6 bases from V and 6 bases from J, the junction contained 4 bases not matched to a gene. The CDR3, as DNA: TGTGCCAGCAGAAAGGGGACAGGGGCCGGGGAGCTGTTTTTT. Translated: CASRKGTGAGELFF.

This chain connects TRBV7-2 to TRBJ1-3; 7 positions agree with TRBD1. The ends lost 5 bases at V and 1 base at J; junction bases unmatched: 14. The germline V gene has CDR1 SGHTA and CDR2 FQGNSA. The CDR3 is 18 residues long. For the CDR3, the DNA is TGTGCCAGCAGCAAATCACCGGGACAGTGGGCTTCTGGAAACACCATATATTTT. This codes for CASSKSPGQWASGNTIYF.

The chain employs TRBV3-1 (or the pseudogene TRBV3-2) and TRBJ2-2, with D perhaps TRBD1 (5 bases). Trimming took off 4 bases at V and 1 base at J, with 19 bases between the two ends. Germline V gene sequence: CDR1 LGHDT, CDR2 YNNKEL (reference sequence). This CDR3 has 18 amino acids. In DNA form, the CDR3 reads TGTGCCAGCAGCCGCGCCTCCGGTGACAGTATGAACACCGGGGAGCTGTTTTTT. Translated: CASSRASGDSMNTGELFF.

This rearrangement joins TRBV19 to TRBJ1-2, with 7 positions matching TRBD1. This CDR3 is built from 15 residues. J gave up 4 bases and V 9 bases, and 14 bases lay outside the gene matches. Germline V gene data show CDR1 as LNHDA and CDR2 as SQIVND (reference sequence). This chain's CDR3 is CASGVPGTDVYGYTF. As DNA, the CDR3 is TGTGCCAGCGGAGTTCCGGGGACAGATGTCTATGGCTACACCTTC.

The DNA for the CDR3 is TGTGCCAGCCCGGGGGTGGGCACGAACACTGAAGCTTTCTTT. This encodes CASPGVGTNTEAFF. The gene calls are TRBV6-5 and TRBJ1-1, with D possibly TRBD1 on 5 matching bases. This CDR3 is 14 amino acids long. With 8 bases removed from V and 1 base from J, the gap between germline ends came to 14 bases. Germline V CDR1 and CDR2: MNHEY, SVGAGI.

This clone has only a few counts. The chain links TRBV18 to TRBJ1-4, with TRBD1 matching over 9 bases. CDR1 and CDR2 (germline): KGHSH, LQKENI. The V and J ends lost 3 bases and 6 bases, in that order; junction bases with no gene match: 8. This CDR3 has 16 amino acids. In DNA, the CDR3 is TGTGCCAGCTCACCCGGGACAGGGAAGGAAGATGAAAAACTGTTTTTT. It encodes CASSPGTGKEDEKLFF.

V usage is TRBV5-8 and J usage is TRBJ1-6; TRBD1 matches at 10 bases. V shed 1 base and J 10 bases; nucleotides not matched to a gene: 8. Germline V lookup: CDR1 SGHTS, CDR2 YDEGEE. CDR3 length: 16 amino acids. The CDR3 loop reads CASSLMRQGALSPLHF. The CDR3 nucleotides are TGTGCCAGCAGCTTGATGAGACAGGGGGCTCTGTCACCCCTCCACTTT. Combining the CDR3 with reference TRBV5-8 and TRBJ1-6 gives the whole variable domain EAGVTQSPTHLIKTRGQQATLRCSPISGHTSVYWYQQALGLGLQFLLWYDEGEERNRGNFPPRFSGRQFPNYSSELNVNALELEDSALYLCASSLMRQGALSPLHFGNGTRLTVT.

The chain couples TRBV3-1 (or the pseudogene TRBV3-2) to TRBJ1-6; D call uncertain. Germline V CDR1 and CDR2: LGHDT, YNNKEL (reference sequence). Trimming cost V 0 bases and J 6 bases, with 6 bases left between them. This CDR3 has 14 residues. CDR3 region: CASSQDRPNSPLHF. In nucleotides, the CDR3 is TGTGCCAGCAGCCAAGACAGGCCTAATTCACCCCTCCACTTT.

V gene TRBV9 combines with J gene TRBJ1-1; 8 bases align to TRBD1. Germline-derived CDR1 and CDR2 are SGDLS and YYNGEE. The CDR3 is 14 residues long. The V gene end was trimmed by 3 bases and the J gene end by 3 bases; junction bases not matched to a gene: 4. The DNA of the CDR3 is TGTGCCAGCAGCGGGGCGACAGGGGACACTGAAGCTTTCTTT. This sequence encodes CASSGATGDTEAFF.

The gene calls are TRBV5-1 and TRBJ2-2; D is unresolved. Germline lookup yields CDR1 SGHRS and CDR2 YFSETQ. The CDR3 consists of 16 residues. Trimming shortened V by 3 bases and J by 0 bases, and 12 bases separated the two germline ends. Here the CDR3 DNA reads TGCGCCAGCAGCTCAGACTCGTTCGCGAACACCGGGGAGCTGTTTTTT. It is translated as CASSSDSFANTGELFF.

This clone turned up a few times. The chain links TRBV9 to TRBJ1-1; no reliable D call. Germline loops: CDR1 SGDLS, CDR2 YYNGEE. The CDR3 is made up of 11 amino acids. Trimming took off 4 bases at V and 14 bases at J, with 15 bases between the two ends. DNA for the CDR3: TGTGCCAGCAGCAGCGGACCCGAACACTTCTTT. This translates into CASSSGPEHFF.

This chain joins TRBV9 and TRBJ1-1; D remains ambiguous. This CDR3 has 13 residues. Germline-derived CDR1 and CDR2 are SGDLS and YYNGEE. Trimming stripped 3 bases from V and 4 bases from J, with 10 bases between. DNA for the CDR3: TGTGCCAGCAGCGCCTTCCCTACCACTGAAGCTTTCTTT. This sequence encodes CASSAFPTTEAFF. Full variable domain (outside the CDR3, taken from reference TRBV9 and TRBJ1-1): DSGVTQTPKHLITATGQRVTLRCSPRSGDLSVYWYQQSLDQGLQFLIQYYNGEERAKGNILERFSAQQFPDLHSELNLSSLELGDSALYFCASSAFPTTEAFFGQGTRLTVV.

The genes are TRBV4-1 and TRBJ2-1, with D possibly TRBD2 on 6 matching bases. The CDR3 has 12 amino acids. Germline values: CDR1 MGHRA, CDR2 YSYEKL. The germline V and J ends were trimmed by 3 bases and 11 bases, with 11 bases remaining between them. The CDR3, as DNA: TGCGCCAGCAGCCAGGTCGGACTACAGCAGTTCTTC. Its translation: CASSQVGLQQFF.

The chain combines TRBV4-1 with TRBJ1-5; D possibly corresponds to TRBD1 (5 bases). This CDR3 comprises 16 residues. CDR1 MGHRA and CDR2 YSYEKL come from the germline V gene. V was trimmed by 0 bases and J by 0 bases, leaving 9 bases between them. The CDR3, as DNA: TGCGCCAGCAGCCAAGATGAGACAGTTAGCAATCAGCCCCAGCATTTT. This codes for CASSQDETVSNQPQHF.